This paragraph covers one TCR beta chain sequence. With 4 bases clipped from V and 8 bases from J, the junction kept 10 bases outside the gene matches. CDR1 and CDR2 (germline): KGHDR, SFDVKD. The CDR3 contains 15 residues. In the original analysis: Amplification with reference gene primers provided the estimates of nucleated cell counts. Sequencing was performed with immunoSEQ multiplex PCR; in TCRdb, only in-frame clones are kept and a portion is missing. The V and J calls and clone size were taken over from that table, and D and trimming were inferred from the DNA. The sample holds approximately 190,000 clones, roughly 80% seen once. The entry originates in a study of blood T cell repertoires in COVID-19. Study background: Samples taken during acute and convalescent COVID-19 were collected in the United States, Italy and Spain. Sample material is recorded as cDNA or gDNA derived from T cells, B-cell-depleted T cells, or PBMCs.

Sequenced sample: peripheral blood. This sequence originates from a young man with active or convalescent COVID-19. V gene TRBV24-1 combines with J gene TRBJ1-2, with 9 bases aligning to TRBD1. CDR3 sequence (DNA): TGTGCCACCAGTGACCCGGGACAGGGTCATGAAGGCTACACCTTC. Encoded protein: CATSDPGQGHEGYTF.